The 5 T cell receptor beta chains below come from one sample, sequenced in a study of blood T cell repertoires in COVID-19. Profiling relied on immunoSEQ multiplex PCR, and the TCRdb table lists in-frame clones only, not all of them. The sample holds about 360,000 clones, about 88% seen once. Source material: peripheral blood. Receptors were obtained from a human donor in a cohort sampled during active COVID-19.

This clone appeared a few times. CDR3 sequence reads: CASSVGLAGDGTDTQYF. DNA for the CDR3: TGTGCCAGCAGCGTAGGACTAGCGGGAGATGGCACAGATACGCAGTATTTT. The genes are TRBV9 and TRBJ2-3, with 12 bases lining up with TRBD2. The CDR3 spans 17 residues. Losses at the gene ends were 0 bases for V and 1 base for J; bases not matched to a gene: 3. Germline V gene lookup returns CDR1 SGDLS and CDR2 YYNGEE.

The chain combines TRBV28 with TRBJ2-7; no reliable D call. The V end lost 0 bases, the J end lost 0 bases, and 6 bases lay between the germline ends. Germline V gives CDR1 MDHEN, CDR2 SYDVKM. This CDR3 region has 14 residues. The CDR3: CASSLWAASYEQYF. CDR3 in DNA: TGTGCCAGCAGTTTATGGGCGGCCTCCTACGAGCAGTACTTC.

This chain joins TRBV30 and TRBJ1-2, with D perhaps TRBD1 (5 bases). The CDR3 runs to 13 residues. V gave up 3 bases and J gave up 7 bases, with 15 bases separating them. Germline values: CDR1 GTSNPN, CDR2 SVGIG (reference sequence). DNA of the CDR3: TGTGCCTGGAGCGAGACAGTCTCCGGTGGCTACACCTTC. Protein product: CAWSETVSGGYTF.

V usage is TRBV7-2 and J usage is TRBJ1-2; D is uncertain. The CDR3 contains 13 residues. Per the germline V gene, CDR1 is SGHTA and CDR2 is FQGNSA. Trimming left V 3 bases short and J 5 bases short, with 10 bases between. In DNA form, the CDR3 reads TGTGCCAGCAGCTTGGCAGGCTTGTATGGCTACACCTTC. Protein product: CASSLAGLYGYTF.

This clone was seen only once. V usage is TRBV6-5 and J usage is TRBJ1-2; TRBD1 is a possible D gene (6 bases). Germline-derived CDR1 and CDR2 are MNHEY and SVGAGI. The CDR3 has 14 residues. V was clipped by 7 bases and J by 4 bases, with 16 bases between them. The CDR3 DNA follows: TGTGCCAGCATCCCAACGGGACAAAGCTATGGCTACACCTTC. Protein: CASIPTGQSYGYTF.